The present T cell receptor beta chain was sequenced within a study of blood T cells in healthy people across ages. General observations from the study: Naive T cell percentage by flow cytometry tracked strongly with beta diversity.

The study isolated at least 7 million PBMCs from each sample. Total RNA, at least 5.5 micrograms per sample, was extracted from PBMCs. A note on this clonotype: Antigen: not known.

The second PCR ran about 6 to 12 cycles with a sample-barcoded 5' primer and J-beta primers. Tagging of each cDNA molecule was performed by a template-switch adaptor with 12 random nucleotides. Each CDR3 protein is one row after TCRdb ran MiXCR on the 5' RACE reads. Here the sample spans fewer than 800,000 distinct CDR3 sequences, under 25% being singletons. V trimming: 6 bases; J trimming: 5 bases; junction bases outside the gene matches: 2. Germline assignment: CDR1 MNHNY and CDR2 SVGAGI (reference sequence). The CDR3 is 12 residues long. This clonotype was sampled from a man between 65 and 79 years old in good health. The chain recombines TRBV6-6 with TRBJ2-5; 8 bases agree with TRBD1. Source material: blood. The CDR3 loop is CASRTGVETQYF. The DNA of the CDR3 is TGTGCCAGCAGGACAGGGGTGGAGACCCAGTACTTC.